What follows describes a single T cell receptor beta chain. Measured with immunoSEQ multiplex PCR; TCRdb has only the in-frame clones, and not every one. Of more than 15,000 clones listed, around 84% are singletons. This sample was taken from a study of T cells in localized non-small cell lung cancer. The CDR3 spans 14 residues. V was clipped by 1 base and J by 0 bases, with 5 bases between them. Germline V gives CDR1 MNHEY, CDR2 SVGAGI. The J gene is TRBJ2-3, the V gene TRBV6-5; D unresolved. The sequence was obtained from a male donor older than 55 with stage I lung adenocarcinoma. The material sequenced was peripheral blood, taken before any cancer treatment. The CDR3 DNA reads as TGTGCCAGCAGTTACTTGGACAGCACAGATACGCAGTATTTT. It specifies CASSYLDSTDTQYF.